This TCR beta chain is drawn from a study of CD8+CD57+ T cells in acquired aplastic anemia. Study-wide background: Mean DNA quantity obtained from sorted CD4+ and CD8+ cells was 3.2 ug.

Genomic DNA provided the template from which TCR beta VDJ and CDR3 profiles were obtained. TCRdb reanalysed the reads using MiXCR and keeps one entry per CDR3 protein. The sample gives 130,000 or so distinct CDR3 sequences, approximately 41% of which show up once; 2.6% is in the top ten. It was patients with CD8+CD57+ cell expansion by flow cytometry who were chosen for sequencing. Notes on the study in general: No significant patient-versus-control difference appeared in CD8+ Simpson's diversity.

A word on this clonotype: What it binds is unknown.

Sequenced material: sorted CD4+, CD8+, or CD8+CD57+ T cells (not recorded which) from PBMCs. This receptor was identified in a human donor with aplastic anemia.

CDR3 sequence: CASSLSDYNEQFF. The CDR3 DNA sequence: TGTGCCAGCAGCTTGAGCGACTACAATGAGCAGTTCTTC. The chain uses TRBV7-3 and TRBJ2-1; D is unresolved. The CDR3 contains 13 residues. V lost 3 bases to trimming and J lost 3 bases, with 6 bases between them. Per the germline V gene, CDR1 is SGHTA and CDR2 is FQGTGA.